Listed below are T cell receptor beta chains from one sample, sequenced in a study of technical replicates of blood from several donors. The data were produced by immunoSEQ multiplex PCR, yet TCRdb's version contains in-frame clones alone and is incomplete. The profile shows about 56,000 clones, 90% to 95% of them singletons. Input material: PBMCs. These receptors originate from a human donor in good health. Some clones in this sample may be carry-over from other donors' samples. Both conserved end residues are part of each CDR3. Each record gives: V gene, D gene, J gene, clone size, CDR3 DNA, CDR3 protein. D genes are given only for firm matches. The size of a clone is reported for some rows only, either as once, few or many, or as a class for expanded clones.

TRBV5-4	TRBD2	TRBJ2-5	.	TGTGCCAGCAGCTTGACTAGCGGGAGTTTTGTTGAAGAGACCCAGTACTTC	CASSLTSGSFVEETQYF
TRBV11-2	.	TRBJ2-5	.	TGTGCCAGCAGCTTAGACGAGCAAGTGACCCAGTACTTC	CASSLDEQVTQYF
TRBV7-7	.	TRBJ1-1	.	TGTGCCAGCAGCTCAGGGGCGAACACTGAAGCTTTCTTT	CASSSGANTEAFF
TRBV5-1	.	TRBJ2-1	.	TGCGCCAGCAGCTTGGTGGGGCAGGGCCAGTACAATGAGCAGTTCTTC	CASSLVGQGQYNEQFF
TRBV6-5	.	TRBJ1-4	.	TGTGCCAGCAGTTACGACAGGACAATAAGTGAAAAACTGTTTTTT	CASSYDRTISEKLFF
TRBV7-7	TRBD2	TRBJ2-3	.	TGTGCCAGCAGCTTGTTGGCGGGGGGCACAGATACGCAGTATTTT	CASSLLAGGTDTQYF
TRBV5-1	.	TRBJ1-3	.	TGCGCCAGCAGCGTCGGGATCTCTGGAAACACCATATATTTT	CASSVGISGNTIYF
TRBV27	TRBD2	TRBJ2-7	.	TGTGCCAGCAGTTCTAGCGGGAGCGAGCAGTACTTC	CASSSSGSEQYF
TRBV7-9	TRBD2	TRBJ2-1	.	TGTGCCAGCAGCTTAAGCGCTAGCGGGGGTGAGCAGTTCTTC	CASSLSASGGEQFF
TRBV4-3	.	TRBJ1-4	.	TGCGCCAGCAGCCAAGGGACAGTTAATGAAAAACTGTTTTTT	CASSQGTVNEKLFF
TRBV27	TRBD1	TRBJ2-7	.	TGTGCCAGCAGGCCCGGGACAGGGGCCTTGGGGAACTACGAGCAGTACTTC	CASRPGTGALGNYEQYF
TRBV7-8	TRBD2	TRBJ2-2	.	TGTGCCAGCAGCCTTTGGGTCGCTAGCGGGGGGGGCACCGGGGAGCTGTTTTTT	CASSLWVASGGGTGELFF
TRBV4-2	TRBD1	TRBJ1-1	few	TGTGCCAGCAGCCCGGGGGACAGGGGGAACACTGAAGCTTTCTTT	CASSPGDRGNTEAFF
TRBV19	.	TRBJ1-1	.	TGTGCCAGTACCGACACGGGGGGAGGGGCTGAAGCTTTCTTT	CASTDTGGGAEAFF
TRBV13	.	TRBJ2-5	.	TGTGCCAGCAGCTTAGGCGGGAGTCTCGAGACCCAGTACTTC	CASSLGGSLETQYF
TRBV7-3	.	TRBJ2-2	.	TGTGCCAGCAGCTTATCCCTCCAGACGAACACCGGGGAGCTGTTTTTT	CASSLSLQTNTGELFF
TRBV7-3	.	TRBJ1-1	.	TGTGCCAGCAGCTTATCCGGGGGTCGGACTGAAGCTTTCTTT	CASSLSGGRTEAFF
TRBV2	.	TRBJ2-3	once	TGTGCCAGCAGTGCTAAGGGAGCAAGCACAGATACGCAGTATTTT	CASSAKGASTDTQYF
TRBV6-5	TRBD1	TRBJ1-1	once	TGTGCCAGCAGTCAGGACAGGGGCCGTGAAGCTTTCTTT	CASSQDRGREAFF
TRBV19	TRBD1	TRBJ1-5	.	TGTGCCAGTAGCACAGGGGGTGGTCAGCCCCAGCATTTT	CASSTGGGQPQHF